This record covers a single T cell receptor (beta chain). What it binds is unknown. CDR3 length: 14 residues. Trimming left V 5 bases short and J 1 base short, with 8 bases between. Germline V gene sequence: CDR1 MNHEY, CDR2 SVGAGI. This sample is part of a study of Ad26.COV2.S vaccination and SARS-CoV-2 variants. Data came from immunoSEQ multiplex PCR; TCRdb stores just in-frame clones and leaves some out. This table has 350,000 to 450,000 clones, about 91% appearing once. Study-level findings and limits: It was found that vaccine and placebo recipients had similar non-spike TCR breadth. CD8+ and CD4+ T cells specific for spike reportedly responded with substantial breadth after vaccination. The TCR breadth and depth analyses may have understated or missed part of the total T cell responses. Placebo recipients had lower spike-specific TCR breadth than vaccine recipients.

This TCR was sampled from a human donor who had recovered from COVID-19. Specimen: peripheral blood, collected after recovery from COVID-19. The chain uses TRBV6-5 and TRBJ2-2; maybe TRBD1 (6 bases). Here the CDR3 reads CASSIQGNTGELFF. The DNA of the CDR3 is TGTGCCAGCAGTATACAGGGGAACACCGGGGAGCTGTTTTTT.